The clone carrying this T cell receptor beta chain has just one count. The test was conducted at deep level. Libraries were prepared by immunoSEQ multiplex PCR; TCRdb keeps only in-frame clonotypes and omits some of them. Of about 2,100,000 clones in the sample, roughly 91% were seen once. The sample originates from a study of shared clonotypes between healthy human individuals. CDR1 and CDR2 from the germline V gene are MDHEN and SYDVKM. The V gene lost 1 base and the J gene lost 9 bases, with 25 bases spanning the gap. The CDR3 covers 18 residues. CD45RO-negative cells were positively selected for CCR7, leaving out terminally differentiated effector memory CD45RA+ cells.

Sequenced input: naive CD8+ T cells from PBMCs. This sequence originates from a man aged 18 to 29 in good health. Some clones in this sample may be carry-over from other donors' samples. The chain is built from TRBV28 and TRBJ2-1; D ambiguous. CDR3 nucleotide sequence: TGTGCCAGCAGTTTATCCCCCCCCGGGCGCCAACCCGGCGGTGAGCAGTTCTTC. Translation gives CASSLSPPGRQPGGEQFF.